The 29 T cell receptor beta chains in this list originate from one sample, sequenced in a study of blood T cell repertoires in COVID-19. Only in-frame clones appear in the TCRdb table, and some are missing; sequencing was by immunoSEQ multiplex PCR. Found here are over 200,000 clones, over 75% of them singletons; the top ten hold under 2%. The sequenced material came from peripheral blood. All receptors come from a man aged 35-49 years with active or convalescent COVID-19.

This clone was picked up a small number of times. The genes are TRBV19 and TRBJ1-1, with a tentative D call TRBD1 (6 bases). Germline assignment: CDR1 LNHDA and CDR2 SQIVND (reference sequence). Trimming left V 4 bases short and J 0 bases short, with 9 bases between. The CDR3 totals 14 residues. The CDR3 reads CASSKWDMNTEAFF. The DNA of the CDR3 is TGTGCCAGTAGTAAATGGGACATGAACACTGAAGCTTTCTTT.

The chain joins TRBV3-1 (or the pseudogene TRBV3-2) to TRBJ1-3, with D tentatively TRBD1 (6 bases). The CDR3 sequence is 15 residues long. The V gene's germline CDR1 is LGHDT and CDR2 YNNKEL (reference sequence). V lost 4 bases and J lost 4, with 14 bases in between. The CDR3: CASSPTGTRGNTIYF. The CDR3, as DNA: TGTGCCAGCAGCCCGACAGGTACGAGAGGAAACACCATATATTTT.

The chain employs TRBV15 and TRBJ1-6; D perhaps matches TRBD1 (5 bases). CDR1 is LNHNV, CDR2 YYDKDF, per germline (reference sequence). V was trimmed by 3 bases and J by 6 bases, leaving 9 bases between them. This CDR3 region has 14 residues. CDR3 coding DNA: TGTGCCACCAGCAGCAGGGAGGGTAATTCACCCCTCCACTTT. This translates into CATSSREGNSPLHF. Variable domain in full (rest from reference TRBV15 and TRBJ1-6): DAMVIQNPRYQVTQFGKPVTLSCSQTLNHNVMYWYQQKSSQAPKLLFHYYDKDFNNEADTPDNFQSRRPNTSFCFLDIRSPGLGDTAMYLCATSSREGNSPLHFGNGTRLTVT.

The chain uses TRBV7-8 and TRBJ2-1; 8 positions match TRBD2. V was pared by 0 bases and J by 13 bases, with 11 bases of the junction left unmatched. The germline V gene has CDR1 SGHVS and CDR2 FQNEAQ. The CDR3 loop spans 15 amino acids. The CDR3 coding sequence is TGTGCCAGCAGCTTAGCGGTGGGTAGCGGGAAGACTCAGTTCTTC. This sequence encodes CASSLAVGSGKTQFF.

J is TRBJ2-5 and V is TRBV14; the D is unclear. V was trimmed by 1 base and J by 4 bases, leaving 13 bases between them. Germline values: CDR1 SGHDN, CDR2 FVKESK. The CDR3 has 15 amino acids. CDR3 DNA sequence: TGTGCCAGCAGCCAAGGGTTAAGCGACCTAGAGACCCAGTACTTC. Protein: CASSQGLSDLETQYF. Drawing the rest from reference TRBV14 and TRBJ2-5, the complete variable domain is EAGVTQFPSHSVIEKGQTVTLRCDPISGHDNLYWYRRVMGKEIKFLLHFVKESKQDESGMPNNRFLAERTGGTYSTLKVQPAELEDSGVYFCASSQGLSDLETQYFGPGTRLLVL.

The rearrangement uses TRBV28 and TRBJ2-2; D not certain. The CDR3 extends over 13 amino acids. V lost 2 bases and J 6 bases, leaving 7 bases between the germline ends. Germline V CDR1 and CDR2: MDHEN, SYDVKM. The CDR3 sequence is CASSLVYSGELFF. CDR3 bases: TGTGCCAGCAGTTTAGTCTACTCCGGGGAGCTGTTTTTT.

The chain links TRBV28 to TRBJ1-6; possibly TRBD1 for D (5 bases). The germline V and J ends were trimmed by 2 bases and 5 bases, with 10 bases remaining between them. The CDR3 length is 15 residues. Germline assignment: CDR1 MDHEN and CDR2 SYDVKM. CDR3 loop: CASSLPRQHNSPLHF. In nucleotides, the CDR3 is TGTGCCAGCAGTTTACCCAGACAGCATAATTCACCCCTCCACTTT.

This clone was seen a few times. The gene calls are TRBV6-4 and TRBJ2-3; 11 bases are a match to TRBD2. The CDR3 extends over 15 amino acids. Trimming at V came to 5 bases and at J to 0 bases, leaving 1 base not matched to a gene. Germline loops: CDR1 MRHNA, CDR2 SNTAGT. The CDR3 coding sequence is TGTGCCAGCAGTCGGACTAGCGGGAGCACAGATACGCAGTATTTT. Protein: CASSRTSGSTDTQYF.

CDR3 bases: TGTGCCAGCAGTATTACAGGGGTGGATGGCTACACCTTC. This gives the protein CASSITGVDGYTF. The rearrangement joins TRBV6-5 to TRBJ1-2, with 7 bases identical to TRBD1. The CDR3 has 13 amino acids. The V gene end was trimmed by 5 bases and the J gene end by 6 bases; junction bases not matched to a gene: 6. In germline, CDR1 is MNHEY, CDR2 SVGAGI.

The gene calls are TRBV2 and TRBJ1-3, with 7 nucleotides matching TRBD1. CDR3 size: 15 residues. J lost 4 bases, V lost 4 bases, and 7 bases had no gene match. The germline CDR1 and CDR2 sequences are SNHLY and FYNNEI. The CDR3 bases are TGTGCCAGCAGTGTCCGAGAGGGGGCCGGAAACACCATATATTTT. Protein: CASSVREGAGNTIYF.

The chain joins TRBV19 to TRBJ1-2; no firm D call. Germline V gene sequence: CDR1 LNHDA, CDR2 SQIVND (reference sequence). CDR3 length equals 15 residues. V was shortened by 5 bases and J by 2 bases, with 15 bases between the two germline ends. The CDR3 sequence is CASSSMGRMNYGYTF. DNA of the CDR3: TGTGCCAGTAGTTCAATGGGCAGGATGAACTATGGCTACACCTTC.

The J gene is TRBJ1-2, the V gene TRBV28; 12 nucleotides match TRBD1. Trimming at V came to 10 bases and at J to 2 bases, leaving 5 bases not matched to a gene. CDR1 and CDR2 from the germline V gene are MDHEN and SYDVKM. The CDR3 is made up of 14 amino acids. The CDR3 loop reads CATPGQGANYGYTF. CDR3 nucleotides: TGTGCCACCCCGGGACAGGGGGCGAACTATGGCTACACCTTC.

The chain combines TRBV10-1 with TRBJ2-2; maybe TRBD2 (5 bases). The V gene lost 0 bases and the J gene lost 4 bases, with 12 bases spanning the gap. The CDR3 runs 16 residues. Per the germline V gene, CDR1 is WNHNN and CDR2 is SYGVQD (reference sequence). CDR3 amino acids: CASSESELAGTGELFF. As DNA, the CDR3 is TGCGCCAGCAGTGAGTCGGAGCTAGCTGGCACCGGGGAGCTGTTTTTT.

V gene TRBV2 combines with J gene TRBJ1-2, with D maybe TRBD1 (5 bases). The length of the CDR3 is 14 residues. The V end was cut by 2 bases, the J end by 4 bases, with 11 bases between. The germline CDR1 and CDR2 sequences are SNHLY and FYNNEI. For the CDR3, the DNA is TGTGCCAGCAGTGAACAGGCCGGGGGCTATGGCTACACCTTC. It encodes CASSEQAGGYGYTF.

V and J are TRBV6-4 and TRBJ1-1; D remains unclear. The CDR3 has 14 amino acids. V was shortened by 7 bases and J by 1 base, with 13 bases between the two germline ends. Germline-derived CDR1 and CDR2 are MRHNA and SNTAGT. In DNA form, the CDR3 reads TGTGCCAGCACCAAAAACCCCGGGAACACTGAAGCTTTCTTT. Its translation: CASTKNPGNTEAFF.

This clone has more than one count but fewer than ten. The chain carries TRBV6-1 and TRBJ2-5; D may be TRBD2 (7 bases). The CDR3 is 16 residues long. V dropped 0 bases and J dropped 4 bases, with 15 bases sitting between them. Germline V gene sequence: CDR1 MNHNS, CDR2 SASEGT. The CDR3 protein is CASSEALGGGGETQYF. CDR3 nucleotide sequence: TGTGCCAGCAGTGAAGCTTTAGGCGGGGGCGGAGAGACCCAGTACTTC.

There are a few counts of this clone. The V and J genes are TRBV19 and TRBJ1-1, with TRBD1 matching over 9 bases. The V segment lost 7 bases and the J segment 11 bases; nucleotides outside the gene matches: 20. The germline V gene encodes CDR1 LNHDA and CDR2 SQIVND (reference sequence). This CDR3 spans 16 amino acids. CDR3 DNA: TGTGCCAGTACCCCCTGGCAGGACAGGGGCAGTCGGGGCGCTTTCTTT. Amino acid sequence: CASTPWQDRGSRGAFF.

J is TRBJ1-2 and V is TRBV29-1; 8 bases are a match to TRBD1. J lost 8 bases, V lost 6 bases, and 8 bases had no gene match. Per germline, CDR1 SQVTM and CDR2 ANQGSEA. The CDR3 length is 12 residues. DNA for the CDR3: TGCAGCGTCCTACAGGGGGGCGGGGGCTACACCTTC. Its translation is CSVLQGGGGYTF.

The rearrangement links TRBV6-5 to TRBJ1-1, with 8 nucleotides matching TRBD1. J lost 6 bases, V lost 3 bases, and 6 bases had no gene match. Germline V gives CDR1 MNHEY, CDR2 SVGAGI. CDR3 length: 14 amino acids. The CDR3 nucleotides are TGTGCCAGCAGTTATCGAGACAGGGGCCCTGAAGCTTTCTTT. It encodes CASSYRDRGPEAFF.

This chain uses TRBV28 with TRBJ2-1, with 14 bases fitting TRBD2. Trimming cost V 5 bases and J 0 bases; bases outside gene matches: 6. Looked up from germline, CDR1 is MDHEN and CDR2 is SYDVKM. The CDR3 runs to 18 residues. Here the CDR3 reads CASSRGLAGVLSYNEQFF. CDR3 coding DNA: TGTGCCAGCAGTAGGGGACTAGCGGGAGTTCTCTCCTACAATGAGCAGTTCTTC.

This clone has a handful of counts. Within the sample, other DNA sequences also encode this same CDR3. The rearrangement joins TRBV6-4 to TRBJ1-1; TRBD1 matches at 9 bases. V gave up 5 bases and J gave up 3 bases; unmatched junction bases: 1. Germline assignment: CDR1 MRHNA and CDR2 SNTAGT. The CDR3 runs 13 residues. This CDR3 reads CASSRDRDTEAFF. In DNA, the CDR3 is TGTGCCAGCAGTAGGGACAGGGACACTGAAGCTTTCTTT.

This clone has more than one count but fewer than ten. The rearrangement uses TRBV10-2 and TRBJ1-1; 9 bases match TRBD1. With 8 bases clipped from V and 5 bases from J, the junction kept 3 bases outside the gene matches. The germline CDR1 and CDR2 sequences are WSHSY and SAAADI. This CDR3 has 12 amino acids. Here the CDR3 DNA reads TGCGCCAGCGGGGGACAGGGAACTGAAGCTTTCTTT. Its protein product is CASGGQGTEAFF.

CDR3 region: CASSEYSPGGTF. The CDR3 bases are TGTGCCAGCAGTGAATACAGCCCGGGGGGCACCTTC. The gene calls are TRBV2 and TRBJ1-2; TRBD1 is a possible D gene (5 bases). This CDR3 is 12 amino acids long. The germline V gene has CDR1 SNHLY and CDR2 FYNNEI. V was clipped by 2 bases and J by 13 bases, with 14 bases between them. The whole variable domain, filled in from reference TRBV2 and TRBJ1-2, reads EPEVTQTPSHQVTQMGQEVILRCVPISNHLYFYWYRQILGQKVEFLVSFYNNEISEKSEIFDDQFSVERPDGSNFTLKIRSTKLEDSAMYFCASSEYSPGGTFGSGTRLTVV.

This chain links TRBV4-2 with TRBJ1-4; possibly TRBD1 for D (5 bases). CDR1 is LGHNA and CDR2 is YNFKEQ in the germline V gene. Trimming took off 0 bases at V and 4 bases at J, with 9 bases between the two ends. The CDR3 loop spans 15 amino acids. CDR3 DNA: TGTGCCAGCAGCCAAGACACAGGTTATAATGAAAAACTGTTTTTT. Translated, it gives CASSQDTGYNEKLFF.

The rearrangement uses TRBV2 and TRBJ1-2; unclear D gene. The V and J ends lost 3 bases and 2 bases respectively, with 10 bases between them. CDR1 is SNHLY and CDR2 is FYNNEI in the germline V gene. This CDR3 comprises 14 residues. The CDR3: CASSEKTYNYGYTF. The CDR3 region has the DNA TGTGCCAGCAGTGAGAAAACTTACAACTATGGCTACACCTTC.

V gene TRBV19 combines with J gene TRBJ1-1; tentative D call: TRBD1 (5 bases). V gave up 4 bases and J gave up 0 bases, with 9 bases separating them. Germline V gene data show CDR1 as LNHDA and CDR2 as SQIVND (reference sequence). The CDR3 runs to 14 residues. As DNA, the CDR3 is TGTGCCAGTAGTACCCTCAGGGTGAACACTGAAGCTTTCTTT. It codes for CASSTLRVNTEAFF.

The CDR3 is CASRATRVSEQYF. CDR3 bases: TGTGCCAGCAGGGCTACGAGGGTCTCCGAGCAGTACTTC. The chain joins TRBV2 to TRBJ2-7; a weak D match, TRBD2 (5 bases). Trimming removed 6 bases from V and 6 bases from J, with 15 bases in between. This CDR3 spans 13 amino acids. Germline V CDR1 and CDR2: SNHLY, FYNNEI.

V usage is TRBV28 and J usage is TRBJ1-2; D is perhaps TRBD1 (6 bases). The germline V and J ends were trimmed by 2 bases and 3 bases, with 13 bases remaining between them. The CDR3 spans 15 residues. Germline V gives CDR1 MDHEN, CDR2 SYDVKM. As DNA, the CDR3 is TGTGCCAGCAGTTTAAAGATCGCAGGGGACTATGGCTACACCTTC. Protein sequence: CASSLKIAGDYGYTF.

V usage is TRBV3-1 (or the pseudogene TRBV3-2) and J usage is TRBJ1-5, with D possibly being TRBD1 (5 bases). Per germline, CDR1 LGHDT and CDR2 YNNKEL (reference sequence). The CDR3 has 15 amino acids. The ends were cut back, 0 bases at V and 2 bases at J, with 8 bases in the middle. The CDR3, as DNA: TGTGCCAGCAGCCAAGAGTGGGGGGGCAATCAGCCCCAGCATTTT. It translates to CASSQEWGGNQPQHF.